This TCR beta chain was sequenced during a study of breast tumors, draining lymph nodes, adjacent tissues. Study-wide points: Luminal-like breast cancer showed significantly greater tumor-nontumor repertoire similarity than basal-like breast cancer did. Tumor T cell lymph node origin was a supported hypothesis, not proven.

Breast cancer patients provided tissue from their axillary draining lymph nodes. This clonotype was found many times. The antigen is unknown. The CDR3 length is 13 residues. The ends lost 2 bases at V and 4 bases at J; junction bases unmatched: 2. The germline V gene has CDR1 SGDLS and CDR2 YYNGEE. TCRdb re-called the multiplex PCR reads through MiXCR, storing one row per CDR3 protein. The data show approximately 230,000 distinct CDR3 sequences, around 35% seen once. The origin of this receptor is a female donor with breast cancer. Some clones in this sample may be carry-over from other donors' samples. Specimen: axillary lymph node tissue. This chain connects TRBV9 to TRBJ1-2; the match to TRBD1 covers 7 bases. The CDR3 DNA reads TGTGCCAGCAGCGTGGAGGGGGCCTATGGCTACACCTTC. Residues: CASSVEGAYGYTF.